This T cell receptor beta chain was documented in a study of T cell responses to AZD1222 COVID-19 vaccine. Points from the study as a whole: Nearly half of the spike-specific TCRs reportedly recognize variant regions that carry no mutations.

Comment on this clone: The antigen is not known.

This CDR3 comprises 16 residues. Germline assignment: CDR1 MNHEY and CDR2 SVGAGI. The germline V and J ends were trimmed by 0 bases and 3 bases, with 12 bases remaining between them. TCRdb keeps only in-frame clones here, not all; method: immunoSEQ multiplex PCR. The sample lists more than 100,000 clones; 70% to 90% were seen once. Source: peripheral blood, taken on day 0 of AZD1222 vaccination. This chain joins TRBV6-5 and TRBJ1-5; D unresolved. This receptor was taken from an adult in good health. The CDR3 region has the DNA TGTGCCAGCAGTTACTCGAGAGGGAATTTCAATCAGCCCCAGCATTTT. Translation gives CASSYSRGNFNQPQHF.